Detailed here is one T cell receptor beta chain. The source of the sample is a study of control samples from healthy donors and cancer patients. Data came from immunoSEQ multiplex PCR; TCRdb stores just in-frame clones and leaves some out. This table has 50,000 to 70,000 clones, roughly 95% appearing once. The V segment lost 4 bases and the J segment 4 bases; nucleotides outside the gene matches: 5. CDR3 size: 16 residues. Germline CDR1 reads MGHRA; CDR2 reads YSYEKL. Sample: blood. The rearrangement uses TRBV4-1 and TRBJ2-1; the match to TRBD2 covers 12 bases. This clonotype originated in a woman aged 18-30 years in good health. The CDR3 region has the DNA TGCGCCAGCAGCCTTAGACTAGCGGGGGAGTACAATGAGCAGTTCTTC. Protein product: CASSLRLAGEYNEQFF.